This T cell receptor beta chain was sequenced during a study of cytomegalovirus exposure and HLA in healthy donors. 60 Vbeta and 13 Jbeta primers were used in PCR. Assay: immunoSEQ multiplex PCR; the TCRdb copy retains only in-frame clones and omits some. The repertoire shows about 130,000 clones; the top ten hold about 2.7%. Per the germline V gene, CDR1 is LGHNA and CDR2 is YSLEER. CDR3 length: 16 amino acids. Trimming removed 0 bases at V and 7 bases at J, with 16 bases between. Each donor was healthy, and each was a bone marrow donor. The chain combines TRBV4-3 with TRBJ2-1, with D perhaps TRBD2 (6 bases). What was sequenced was PBMCs. The clonotype was recovered from a man aged 25 to 45 in good health and CMV-seronegative. The CDR3 nucleotides are TGCGCCAGCAGCCAAGAACCGGGAGTAATTTGGAATGAGCAGTTCTTC. Translation: CASSQEPGVIWNEQFF.